A single sample is the source of the 13 T cell receptor beta chains below, sequenced in a study of shared clonotypes between healthy human individuals. The naive CD8 subset, CD45RO-negative cells positively selected for CCR7, excluded terminally differentiated effector memory CD45RA+ cells. Some clones are missing from TCRdb's copy, which holds only in-frame ones; the method was immunoSEQ multiplex PCR. The profile shows about 2.1 million clones, over 85% of them singletons. Sequencing input: naive CD8+ T cells from PBMCs. These receptors were taken from a man in his late teens or twenties in good health. Some clones in this sample may be carry-over from other donors' samples.

The chain carries TRBV7-3 and TRBJ2-7; no definite D call. Trimming shortened V by 0 bases and J by 2 bases, and 14 bases separated the two germline ends. The CDR3 spans 16 residues. The germline CDR1 and CDR2 sequences are SGHTA and FQGTGA. CDR3 protein: CASSLTPKAPPYEQYF. DNA for the CDR3: TGTGCCAGCAGCTTAACGCCCAAGGCACCCCCCTACGAGCAGTACTTC.

The chain is built from TRBV4-1 and TRBJ1-1, with D hard to call. Germline assignment: CDR1 MGHRA and CDR2 YSYEKL. This CDR3 region has 15 residues. V gave up 1 base and J gave up 7 bases, with 16 bases separating them. As DNA, the CDR3 is TGCGCCAGCAGCCAAGGAACGATTTCCGGCTTTGAAGCTTTCTTT. Translation gives CASSQGTISGFEAFF.

A note on this clone: The same CDR3 arises from other DNA sequences in this sample as well. This chain connects TRBV6-6 to TRBJ2-3, with 8 bases matching TRBD2. The germline CDR1 and CDR2 sequences are MNHNY and SVGAGI (reference sequence). The V and J ends lost 0 bases and 1 base, in that order; junction bases with no gene match: 0. This CDR3 is 15 amino acids long. CDR3 protein: CASSYSREGTDTQYF. CDR3 DNA sequence: TGTGCCAGCAGTTACTCGCGGGAGGGCACAGATACGCAGTATTTT.

The rearrangement links TRBV7-9 to TRBJ1-2; D unclear. The V end was cut by 2 bases, the J end by 6 bases, with 13 bases between. This CDR3 region has 14 residues. CDR1 is SEHNR and CDR2 is FQNEAQ in the germline V gene (reference sequence). The CDR3 loop reads CASSLPLSQDGYTF. The DNA of the CDR3 is TGTGCCAGCAGCTTACCGCTCTCCCAGGATGGCTACACCTTC.

The V gene is TRBV4-1, the J gene TRBJ2-7; weak D call: TRBD2 (5 bases). V was clipped by 3 bases and J by 2 bases, with 14 bases between them. The length of the CDR3 is 15 residues. Per the germline V gene, CDR1 is MGHRA and CDR2 is YSYEKL. CDR3: CASSQLPGLTYEQYF. CDR3 bases: TGCGCCAGCAGCCAGCTACCGGGATTGACCTACGAGCAGTACTTC.

Here the CDR3 DNA reads TGTGCCAGCAGCCCCCGGGGACTAGCGGGAGCGGAAGATACGCAGTATTTT. Translating it yields CASSPRGLAGAEDTQYF. The chain links TRBV7-9 to TRBJ2-3; 14 nucleotides align to TRBD2. This CDR3 region has 17 residues. Per the germline V gene, CDR1 is SEHNR and CDR2 is FQNEAQ (reference sequence). V lost 5 bases to trimming and J lost 5 bases; unmatched junction nucleotides: 9.

This chain joins TRBV4-1 and TRBJ2-3; D call uncertain. Germline CDR1 MGHRA, CDR2 YSYEKL. V was shortened by 4 bases and J by 6 bases, with 8 bases between the two germline ends. CDR3 length equals 12 residues. The CDR3 loop is CASSPLSDTQYF. The CDR3 nucleotides are TGCGCCAGCAGCCCCCTAAGCGATACGCAGTATTTT.

The rearrangement links TRBV4-1 to TRBJ2-7; no definite D call. The CDR3 is 15 amino acids. Germline CDR1 is MGHRA and CDR2 is YSYEKL. The V end lost 4 bases, the J end lost 3 bases, and 16 bases lay between the germline ends. For the CDR3, the DNA is TGCGCCAGCAGCCCAACGGCGGCGCTAGTCTACGAGCAGTACTTC. Its translation is CASSPTAALVYEQYF.

This clone occurred a few times. In DNA, the CDR3 is TGTGCCAGCAGCTTTCGGTTAGGGGAAAAACTGTTTTTT. As protein: CASSFRLGEKLFF. The chain uses TRBV5-4 and TRBJ1-4; D gene uncertain. Germline V gene sequence: CDR1 SGHNT, CDR2 YYREEE (reference sequence). Trimming stripped 2 bases from V and 8 bases from J, with 10 bases between. CDR3 length equals 13 residues.

This chain connects TRBV19 to TRBJ2-1; weak D call: TRBD2 (5 bases). Trimming removed 5 bases at V and 0 bases at J, with 11 bases between. Per germline, CDR1 LNHDA and CDR2 SQIVND (reference sequence). This CDR3 has 15 amino acids. CDR3 nucleotide sequence: TGTGCCAGTAGTCTAGCTGTAAGCTCCTACAATGAGCAGTTCTTC. Encoded protein: CASSLAVSSYNEQFF.

V and J are TRBV16 and TRBJ2-6; D call uncertain. Germline V CDR1 and CDR2: KGHSY, FQNENV. V was trimmed by 2 bases and J by 0 bases, leaving 11 bases between them. The CDR3 has 17 amino acids. Here the CDR3 reads CASSQPVGPSGANVLTF. CDR3 bases: TGTGCCAGCAGCCAACCAGTAGGACCCTCTGGGGCCAACGTCCTGACTTTC. The entire variable domain, with the rest obtained from reference TRBV16 and TRBJ2-6, is as follows: GEEVAQTPKHLVRGEGQKAKLYCAPIKGHSYVFWYQQVLKNEFKFLISFQNENVFDETGMPKERFSAKCLPNSPCSLEIQATKLEDSAVYFCASSQPVGPSGANVLTFGAGSRLTVL.

V gene TRBV4-1 combines with J gene TRBJ1-3, with D hard to call. Germline assignment: CDR1 MGHRA and CDR2 YSYEKL. CDR3 length: 13 residues. Trimming stripped 5 bases from V and 4 bases from J, with 9 bases between. For the CDR3, the DNA is TGCGCCAGCAGCTCCACCGGGGGAAACACCATATATTTT. Translation gives CASSSTGGNTIYF.

The rearrangement joins TRBV9 to TRBJ2-1; D possibly corresponds to TRBD2 (5 bases). The germline V gene encodes CDR1 SGDLS and CDR2 YYNGEE. V was cut by 4 bases and J by 0 bases, with 17 bases left in between. This CDR3 spans 17 amino acids. In DNA, the CDR3 is TGTGCCAGCAGCCCAAGGTGGGGAGCCTCCTCCTACAATGAGCAGTTCTTC. It specifies CASSPRWGASSYNEQFF. The whole variable domain, remainder taken from reference TRBV9 and TRBJ2-1, is DSGVTQTPKHLITATGQRVTLRCSPRSGDLSVYWYQQSLDQGLQFLIQYYNGEERAKGNILERFSAQQFPDLHSELNLSSLELGDSALYFCASSPRWGASSYNEQFFGPGTRLTVL.